The source of this TCR beta chain is a study of tumor and adjacent non-tumor tissue in lung cancer. This clonotype was detected many times. Germline V CDR1 and CDR2: SGHNT, YENEEA. V gave up 2 bases and J gave up 2 bases, with 4 bases separating them. The CDR3 is 13 amino acids. TCRbeta libraries were built with three rounds of nested PCR, modified from ARM-PCR. TCRdb called the multiplex PCR reads again in MiXCR, with one record for every CDR3 protein. The data hold 120,000 to 150,000 distinct CDR3 sequences, with 60% to 70% observed a single time. RNA was extracted from bulk tissue without any cell sorting.

The TCR originated in a man in his 60s with small cell lung cancer. J is TRBJ1-5 and V is TRBV11-3; no clear D gene. The sequenced material came from lung tumor tissue. The CDR3 sequence is CASSLNRNQPQHF. The CDR3 DNA follows: TGTGCCAGCAGCTTAAATCGCAATCAGCCCCAGCATTTT.